The 7 T cell receptor beta chains listed next were all sequenced from one sample in a study of tumor and adjacent non-tumor tissue in lung cancer (dated by TCRdb to the late 2010s). The library was prepared using multiplex PCR. Sequencing was performed on an Illumina HiSeq 2500. TCRbeta libraries were constructed through three rounds of nested PCR with primers (Table S4) according to protocols adapted from ARM-PCR. TCRdb cleaned the public reads at Q25 with fastp, built clones with MiXCR and kept in-frame beta chains. Every CDR3 protein is listed once, alongside the most common genes and DNA of its rows. This sample has about 110,000 distinct CDR3 sequences in its table, and approximately 87% of those were observed once. The ten largest clones capture approximately 22% of the sample. RNA was isolated from bulk, unsorted tissue, and RNA quality was assessed with a NanoDrop ND-1000 and an Agilent 2100.

Sequencing used lung tumor tissue. Source of these receptors: a man aged 65 to 79 with non-small cell lung cancer.

About this clonotype itself: At one boundary the junction diverges from the germline segment, which might be a read error. The chain recombines TRBV6-2 or TRBV6-3 with TRBJ1-5; D not certain. The CDR3 runs 14 residues. The V gene's germline CDR1 is MNHEY and CDR2 SVGEGT. The CDR3 is CGSCGVNSNQPQHF. The CDR3, as DNA: TGTGGCAGCTGTGGGGTTAATAGCAATCAACCCCAGCATTTT.

Points on this clonotype: One end of the junction does not line up with germline, which may come from a read error. The chain recombines TRBV20-1 with TRBJ2-1; a weak D match, TRBD2 (6 bases). Germline CDR1 DFQATT, CDR2 SNEGSKA (reference sequence). The CDR3 extends over 13 amino acids. DNA of the CDR3: TGCAGTGCAAAGGGAGGCTCCTACAATGAGCATTTCTTC. As protein: CSAKGGSYNEHFF.

V usage is TRBV11-2 and J usage is TRBJ2-1; D perhaps matches TRBD2 (6 bases). This CDR3 has 18 amino acids. Germline V CDR1 and CDR2: SGHAT, FQNNGV. V was shortened by 6 bases and J by 13 bases, with 34 bases between the two germline ends. This CDR3 reads CASSLHMRDWASYIDQFF. Here the CDR3 DNA reads TGTGCCAGCAGTTTACATATGCGGGACTGGGCCTCCTACATTGACCAGTTCTTC.

This chain links TRBV14 with TRBJ1-1; D call uncertain. The CDR3 is made up of 15 amino acids. Germline-derived CDR1 and CDR2 are SGHDN and FVKESK. V was cut by 2 bases and J by 1 base, with 11 bases left in between. The DNA of the CDR3 is TGTGCCAGCAGCCAATCGTGGACGGGGAACACTGAAGCTTTCTTT. Encoded protein: CASSQSWTGNTEAFF.

This clonotype has just one count. One junction end does not reproduce the germline sequence, and a read error may be involved. This chain uses TRBV4-2 with TRBJ2-5; 9 nucleotides align to TRBD2. The CDR3 is 16 residues long. Germline V CDR1 and CDR2: LGHNA, YNFKEQ. Here the CDR3 reads CASSQGTSERAETLYF. The CDR3 nucleotides read TGTGCCAGCAGCCAAGGGACTAGCGAGAGGGCGGAGACCCTGTATTTC.

With respect to this clonotype: This may arise from a read error, as a much more abundant clone is one base away. CDR3: CASSRQNSPLHF. In DNA form, the CDR3 reads TGTGCCAGCAGCAGGCAAAATTCACCCCTCCACTTT. The chain is built from TRBV28 and TRBJ1-6; D is unclear. The V gene lost 6 bases and the J gene lost 7 bases, with 7 bases spanning the gap. Germline CDR1 reads MDHEN; CDR2 reads SYDVKM. The CDR3 contains 12 residues. Drawing the rest from reference TRBV28 and TRBJ1-6, the complete variable domain is DVKVTQSSRYLVKRTGEKVFLECVQDMDHENMFWYRQDPGLGLRLIYFSYDVKMKEKGDIPEGYSVSREKKERFSLILESASTNQTSMYLCASSRQNSPLHFGNGTRLTVT.

Comments on this clonotype: Without the conserved terminal phenylalanine or tryptophan, this CDR3 likely stems from a read error. The chain has TRBV29-1 and TRBJ1-1; weak D call: TRBD1 (5 bases). Per germline, CDR1 SQVTM and CDR2 ANQGSEA. Trimming removed 7 bases at V and 8 bases at J, with 17 bases between. The CDR3 covers 12 residues. Here the CDR3 DNA reads TGCAGCGCACGGGGTCAGGGCCTCGAAGCTTTCGTT. Translation: CSARGQGLEAFV.